These T cell receptor beta chains were read from a single sample in a study of cytotoxic CD8 clonotypes in ibrutinib-treated CLL. TCRdb keeps only in-frame clones here, not all; method: immunoSEQ multiplex PCR. The sample carries 250,000 to 350,000 clones, 70% to 80% recorded once. Here the sequenced sample was PBMCs, taken at disease progression, from a patient treated with ibrutinib. The origin of the receptors is a human donor with chronic lymphocytic leukemia. CDR3s include the opening cysteine and the closing phenylalanine or tryptophan. Each record gives: D gene, V gene, clone size, J gene, CDR3 DNA, CDR3 protein. A D gene is named only where the DNA matches it firmly. Expanded clones get a size class; other rows say once, few or many, or leave the size out.

d_call: -
v_call: TRBV2
clone_size: -
j_call: TRBJ2-5
cdr3_nt: TGTGCCAGCAGTGTACCGGGGGAGGAGACCCAGTACTTC
cdr3_aa: CASSVPGEETQYF

d_call: -
v_call: TRBV13
clone_size: -
j_call: TRBJ2-2
cdr3_nt: -
cdr3_aa: CASSFGPGELFF

d_call: TRBD1
v_call: TRBV15
clone_size: -
j_call: TRBJ1-3
cdr3_nt: TGTGCCACCAGCAGAGGGACAGGAATTGGAAACACCATATATTTT
cdr3_aa: CATSRGTGIGNTIYF

d_call: TRBD2
v_call: TRBV7-2
clone_size: -
j_call: TRBJ2-7
cdr3_nt: TGTGCCAGCAGCTTAGGAACTAGCGGCCCCTACGAGCAGTACTTC
cdr3_aa: CASSLGTSGPYEQYF

d_call: -
v_call: TRBV5-1
clone_size: -
j_call: TRBJ2-3
cdr3_nt: TGCGCCAGCAGTATCCTACAGGGTAGCACAGATACGCAGTATTTT
cdr3_aa: CASSILQGSTDTQYF

d_call: -
v_call: TRBV10-3
clone_size: once
j_call: TRBJ1-2
cdr3_nt: TGTGCCATCAGTGATAGGGGAGTTAGCTATGGCTACACCTTC
cdr3_aa: CAISDRGVSYGYTF

d_call: TRBD1
v_call: TRBV5-4
clone_size: -
j_call: TRBJ2-5
cdr3_nt: TGTGCCAGCAGCCGTTCGGACAGGGTCAAGGAGACCCAGTACTTC
cdr3_aa: CASSRSDRVKETQYF

d_call: -
v_call: TRBV20-1
clone_size: -
j_call: TRBJ2-7
cdr3_nt: TGCAGTGCTCCCCGACCGTACGAGCAGTACTTC
cdr3_aa: CSAPRPYEQYF

d_call: TRBD1
v_call: TRBV5-5
clone_size: -
j_call: TRBJ1-2
cdr3_nt: TGTGCCAGCAGCGGGGGACAGAACTATGGCTACACCTTC
cdr3_aa: CASSGGQNYGYTF

d_call: -
v_call: TRBV25-1
clone_size: -
j_call: TRBJ1-2
cdr3_nt: TGTGCCAGCAGTGACCGGGGGTGGCGCGGCTACACCTTC
cdr3_aa: CASSDRGWRGYTF

d_call: -
v_call: TRBV20-1
clone_size: -
j_call: TRBJ2-7
cdr3_nt: TGCAGTGCTAGTAGGTACCACGAGCAGTACTTC
cdr3_aa: CSASRYHEQYF

d_call: TRBD2
v_call: TRBV6-1
clone_size: -
j_call: TRBJ2-3
cdr3_nt: TGTGCCAGCAGTGAAGTGGGGGCCCTAGCGGGGGGGCCAAGAGATACGCAGTATTTT
cdr3_aa: CASSEVGALAGGPRDTQYF

d_call: -
v_call: TRBV25-1
clone_size: few
j_call: TRBJ2-1
cdr3_nt: TGTGCCAGCAGTGAAACCCTCGGGAATGAGCAGTTCTTC
cdr3_aa: CASSETLGNEQFF

d_call: TRBD1
v_call: TRBV13
clone_size: few
j_call: TRBJ1-2
cdr3_nt: TGTGCCAGCAGCGGACAGGGACGGGGCTACACCTTC
cdr3_aa: CASSGQGRGYTF

d_call: -
v_call: TRBV19
clone_size: -
j_call: TRBJ1-4
cdr3_nt: TGTGCCAGTAGTATAGATCTATATGAAAAACTGTTTTTT
cdr3_aa: CASSIDLYEKLFF

d_call: -
v_call: TRBV2
clone_size: -
j_call: TRBJ1-5
cdr3_nt: TGTGCCAGCAGTGGATTGGTCAATCAGCCCCAGCATTTT
cdr3_aa: CASSGLVNQPQHF

d_call: TRBD1
v_call: TRBV6-1
clone_size: -
j_call: TRBJ2-7
cdr3_nt: TGTGCCAGCAGTGCTGGGGGACAGGCCTACTCCTACGAGCAGTACTTC
cdr3_aa: CASSAGGQAYSYEQYF

d_call: TRBD1
v_call: TRBV19
clone_size: -
j_call: TRBJ2-7
cdr3_nt: TGTGCCAGTGCCTTTGGGGACAGGGCTTACGAGCAGTACTTC
cdr3_aa: CASAFGDRAYEQYF

d_call: -
v_call: TRBV6-5
clone_size: -
j_call: TRBJ1-1
cdr3_nt: TGTGCCAGCAGTAAACAGGGAAGGACTGAAGCTTTCTTT
cdr3_aa: CASSKQGRTEAFF

d_call: TRBD2
v_call: TRBV7-2
clone_size: -
j_call: TRBJ2-3
cdr3_nt: TGTGCCAGCAGCTTAGCGCGGGGGAGGGAGCAGTATTTT
cdr3_aa: CASSLARGREQYF

d_call: -
v_call: TRBV6-6
clone_size: -
j_call: TRBJ2-7
cdr3_nt: TGTGCCAGCAGTTCCAGGGCGGCCTACGAGCAGTACTTC
cdr3_aa: CASSSRAAYEQYF

d_call: -
v_call: TRBV18
clone_size: -
j_call: TRBJ2-7
cdr3_nt: TGTGCCAGCTCAGGGCAGGGAGCGTACGAGCAGTACTTC
cdr3_aa: CASSGQGAYEQYF

d_call: -
v_call: TRBV29-1
clone_size: few
j_call: TRBJ2-3
cdr3_nt: TGCAGCGTTGTGGCAGATACGCAGTATTTT
cdr3_aa: CSVVADTQYF

d_call: -
v_call: TRBV27
clone_size: -
j_call: TRBJ2-5
cdr3_nt: TGTGCCAGCAGTTTAGGCCTAGCGCGCAAAGAGACCCAGTACTTC
cdr3_aa: CASSLGLARKETQYF

d_call: TRBD1
v_call: TRBV6-6
clone_size: -
j_call: TRBJ1-2
cdr3_nt: TGTGCCAGCAGTCCTCGGGAGGGGGCGGGCACCTTC
cdr3_aa: CASSPREGAGTF

d_call: -
v_call: TRBV7-2
clone_size: -
j_call: TRBJ1-4
cdr3_nt: TGTGCCAGCAGCTTAGAGTTTAATGAAAAACTGTTTTTT
cdr3_aa: CASSLEFNEKLFF

d_call: -
v_call: TRBV7-3
clone_size: -
j_call: TRBJ1-2
cdr3_nt: TGTGCCAGCAGCTTAAAATCAGGGCCTAACTATGGCTACACCTTC
cdr3_aa: CASSLKSGPNYGYTF

d_call: -
v_call: TRBV5-4
clone_size: few
j_call: TRBJ1-2
cdr3_nt: TGTGCCAGCAGCTTGGTGCCGGGTTCGGGCTACACCTTC
cdr3_aa: CASSLVPGSGYTF

d_call: -
v_call: TRBV5-1
clone_size: few
j_call: TRBJ1-3
cdr3_nt: TGCGCCAGCAGCTTGTTAGGTTCTGGAAACACCATATATTTT
cdr3_aa: CASSLLGSGNTIYF

d_call: TRBD1
v_call: TRBV6-6
clone_size: -
j_call: TRBJ1-2
cdr3_nt: TGTGCCAGCAGTTACTCGACAGGGACGGCCACCTTC
cdr3_aa: CASSYSTGTATF

d_call: TRBD1
v_call: TRBV2
clone_size: few
j_call: TRBJ1-5
cdr3_nt: TGTGCCAGCAGTGCTGGACAGGGAGGGCAGCCCCAGCATTTT
cdr3_aa: CASSAGQGGQPQHF